This T cell receptor beta chain comes out of a study of cytomegalovirus exposure and HLA in healthy donors. Trimming cost V 5 bases and J 2 bases; bases outside gene matches: 5. The CDR3 sequence is 15 residues long. Germline CDR1 is SEHNR and CDR2 is FQNEAQ (reference sequence). Study-level points and caveats: In vitro confirmation showed a few CMV-associated chains to be CMV antigen specific. Cytomegalovirus status was reportedly diagnosed by the classifier with high sensitivity and specificity.

As to this clone: The antigen is not known.

PCR primers comprised 60 Vbeta and 13 Jbeta primers. Assay: immunoSEQ multiplex PCR; the TCRdb copy retains only in-frame clones and omits some. The sample has about 130,000 clones; over 8% are singletons. The chain is built from TRBV7-9 and TRBJ2-2; 7 positions agree with TRBD2. Sequencing used PBMCs. The sequence was collected from a man aged 35-49 years in good health and CMV-seronegative. The CDR3, as DNA: TGTGCCAGCAGCCCCGGACTAGTAAACACCGGGGAGCTGTTTTTT. It is translated as CASSPGLVNTGELFF.